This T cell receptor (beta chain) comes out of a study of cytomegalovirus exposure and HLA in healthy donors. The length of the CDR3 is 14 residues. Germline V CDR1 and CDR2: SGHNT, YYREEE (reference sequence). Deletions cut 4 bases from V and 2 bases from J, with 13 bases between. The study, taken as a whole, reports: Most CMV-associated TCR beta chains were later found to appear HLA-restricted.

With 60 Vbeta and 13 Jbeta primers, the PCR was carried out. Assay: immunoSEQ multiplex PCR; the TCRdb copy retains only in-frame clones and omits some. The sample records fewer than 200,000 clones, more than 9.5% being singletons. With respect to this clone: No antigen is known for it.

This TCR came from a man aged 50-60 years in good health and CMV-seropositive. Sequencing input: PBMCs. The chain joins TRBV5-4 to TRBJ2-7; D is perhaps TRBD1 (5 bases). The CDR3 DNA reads TGTGCCAGCAGCCAGGCGACAGCAACCTACGAGCAGTACTTC. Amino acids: CASSQATATYEQYF.